The rows below give T cell receptor beta chains drawn from one sample of a study of metastatic and nonmetastatic thyroid tumors. Via MiXCR, TCRdb re-called the PCR reads. Of under 35,000 clones listed, about 21% were seen once; the top ten hold around a fifth. Sequencing used blood. These receptors were taken from a female donor with papillary thyroid cancer or a benign thyroid nodule (not recorded which). Some clones in this sample may be carry-over from other donors' samples. Both conserved end residues are part of each CDR3. A D gene is named only where the DNA matches it firmly. Clone size appears in some rows only: once, few, many, or a class for an expanded clone.

cdr3_aa cdr3_nt clone_size d_call j_call v_call
CASHKGVGTEAFF TGTGCCAGCCATAAGGGAGTCGGGACCGAAGCTTTCTTT few - TRBJ1-1 TRBV12-3/TRBV12-4
CASSQSGVGAETQYF TGTGCCAGCAGCCAGTCGGGGGTAGGGGCAGAGACCCAGTACTTC - - TRBJ2-5 TRBV11-2
CASTWGSEKGGYTF TGTGCCAGCACTTGGGGCAGCGAGAAGGGGGGCTACACCTTC few - TRBJ1-2 TRBV12-3/TRBV12-4
CASSPRGLSSYEQYF TGTGCCAGCTCCCCCCGAGGGCTAAGCTCCTACGAGCAGTACTTC - - TRBJ2-7 TRBV27
CASSRSGTGGGTEAFF TGTGCCAGCAGCCGATCCGGGACAGGCGGGGGCACTGAAGCTTTCTTT many TRBD1 TRBJ1-1 TRBV6-2/TRBV6-3
CASSQGGTGSYEQYF TGTGCCAGCAGCCAGGGGGGGACGGGCTCCTACGAGCAGTACTTC many - TRBJ2-7 TRBV7-3
CASSHQVPGQGVSGELFF TGCGCCAGCAGCCACCAAGTCCCGGGACAGGGAGTCTCCGGGGAGCTGTTTTTT many TRBD1 TRBJ2-2 TRBV4-3
CASSPSGEGLPEQFF TGTGCCAGCAGTCCCTCGGGGGAAGGTCTCCCTGAGCAGTTCTTC - - TRBJ2-1 TRBV6-4
CASSGTGSSYNSPLHF TGCGCCAGCAGCGGCACAGGGAGCTCCTATAATTCACCCCTCCACTTT many - TRBJ1-6 TRBV10-2
CASSTGQGFGNEQFF TGTGCCAGCAGTACGGGACAGGGGTTCGGGAATGAGCAGTTCTTC few TRBD1 TRBJ2-1 TRBV6-1
CASSQLVGANVLTF TGCGCCAGCAGCCAATTGGTTGGGGCCAACGTCCTGACTTTC many - TRBJ2-6 TRBV4-1
CASSCGQGAQTEDFF TGTGCCAGCAGTTGTGGGCAGGGGGCTCAGACTGAAGATTTCTTT - TRBD1 TRBJ1-1 TRBV6-1
CASSQTIAGAVTDTQYF TGTGCCAGCAGCCAAACTATCGCGGGGGCCGTCACAGATACGCAGTATTTT many - TRBJ2-3 TRBV4-2
CASSATGVPYNEQFF TGCGCCAGCAGCGCGACAGGGGTGCCCTACAATGAGCAGTTCTTC many TRBD1 TRBJ2-1 TRBV5-1
CARLNEQFF TGTGCCAGACTCAATGAGCAGTTCTTC - - TRBJ2-1 TRBV27
CASSARTGNTEAFF TGTGCCAGCAGCGCCCGAACAGGGAACACTGAAGCTTTCTTT - - TRBJ1-1 TRBV7-8
CASKEDRGGEQYF TGTGCCAGCAAAGAGGACAGGGGGGGCGAGCAGTACTTC - TRBD1 TRBJ2-7 TRBV6-1
CASSRGQYLLTSTDTQYF TGTGCCAGCAGTAGAGGACAGTACCTGTTAACAAGCACAGATACGCAGTATTTT medium-sized - TRBJ2-3 TRBV6-5
CAWSVAGGQPQHF TGTGCCTGGAGTGTAGCAGGGGGTCAGCCCCAGCATTTT once TRBD1 TRBJ1-5 TRBV30
CASSYAENQPQHF TGTGCCAGCAGTTACGCGGAGAATCAGCCCCAGCATTTT few - TRBJ1-5 TRBV6-2/TRBV6-3
CASSQIGGLSYNEQFF TGTGCCAGCAGCCAAATAGGTGGCTTATCCTACAATGAGCAGTTCTTC few - TRBJ2-1 TRBV28
CSARVSGEETQYF TGCAGTGCTAGAGTTAGTGGGGAAGAGACCCAGTACTTC - - TRBJ2-5 TRBV20-1
CASVKGGGELFF TGTGCCAGCGTCAAAGGGGGCGGGGAGCTGTTTTTT few - TRBJ2-2 TRBV6-1
CASSAGNTDTQYF TGTGCCAGCAGTGCGGGGAACACAGATACGCAGTATTTT - - TRBJ2-3 TRBV2
CASSSRTYEQYF TGTGCCAGCAGCTCCAGGACCTACGAGCAGTACTTC - - TRBJ2-7 TRBV7-9
CASRVSGSAYNEQFF TGTGCCAGCAGAGTTAGCGGGTCCGCCTACAATGAGCAGTTCTTC many TRBD2 TRBJ2-1 TRBV7-2
CASNGQGDSPLHF TGTGCCAGCAACGGACAGGGTGACTCACCCCTCCACTTT few TRBD1 TRBJ1-6 TRBV2
CASSFNGVAYEQYF TGTGCCAGCAGTTTTAATGGAGTCGCCTACGAGCAGTACTTC few - TRBJ2-7 TRBV27
CASSVAGGAWANEKLFF TGTGCCAGCAGCGTAGCGGGGGGCGCTTGGGCTAATGAAAAACTGTTTTTT many - TRBJ1-4 TRBV9
CSASGNRGAAGELFF TGCAGTGCGAGTGGTAACAGGGGAGCAGCCGGGGAGCTGTTTTTT - TRBD1 TRBJ2-2 TRBV20-1
CASRPTGREKLFF TGTGCCAGCAGACCTACAGGACGTGAAAAACTGTTTTTT few - TRBJ1-4 TRBV6-1
CASSLGQALYGYTF TGCGCCAGCAGCTTGGGACAGGCCCTCTATGGCTACACCTTC - - TRBJ1-2 TRBV5-1
CASNNEGGYTF TGTGCCAGCAATAACGAGGGAGGCTACACCTTC medium-sized - TRBJ1-2 TRBV6-1
CSARRQGYEQYF TGCAGTGCTAGGAGACAGGGTTACGAGCAGTACTTC medium-sized TRBD1 TRBJ2-7 TRBV20-1
CASSQTGDSAGYTF TGTGCCAGTAGTCAAACAGGGGATTCGGCGGGCTACACCTTC - TRBD1 TRBJ1-2 TRBV19
CASTRGVANTEAFF TGTGCCAGCACCCGGGGGGTCGCGAACACTGAAGCTTTCTTT many - TRBJ1-1 TRBV12-3/TRBV12-4
CASSLRGGSTEAFF TGTGCCAGCAGCTTGAGGGGGGGTAGCACTGAAGCTTTCTTT many - TRBJ1-1 TRBV11-2
CASSPQTGSGTPLHF TGTGCCAGCAGCCCTCAAACAGGATCAGGAACACCCCTCCACTTT few - TRBJ1-6 TRBV11-2
CASSWQGYGYTF TGTGCCAGCAGTTGGCAGGGCTATGGCTACACCTTC few - TRBJ1-2 TRBV6-2/TRBV6-3
CASRGSSDTQYF TGCGCCAGTAGGGGATCGTCAGATACGCAGTATTTT - - TRBJ2-3 TRBV4-3
CASSQDETEPNYGYTF TGCGCCAGCAGCCAAGACGAGACAGAGCCTAACTATGGCTACACCTTC few - TRBJ1-2 TRBV4-1
CASGLVLGVTSNQPQHF TGTGCTAGTGGTTTGGTACTAGGGGTTACGAGCAATCAGCCCCAGCATTTT medium-sized - TRBJ1-5 TRBV12-5
CASSILWRESGADTQYF TGCGCCAGCAGCATCCTATGGCGGGAGAGCGGCGCAGATACGCAGTATTTT - TRBD2 TRBJ2-3 TRBV4-1
CASSERGRVNNYGYTF TGTGCCAGCAGTGAAAGGGGCAGGGTGAATAACTATGGCTACACCTTC - - TRBJ1-2 TRBV6-1
CASSVDGLSGANVLTF TGTGCCAGCAGCGTAGACGGGTTATCTGGGGCCAACGTCCTGACTTTC many - TRBJ2-6 TRBV9
CAMSEGTGNTIYF TGTGCCATGTCCGAAGGAACTGGAAACACCATATATTTT many - TRBJ1-3 TRBV10-3
CAWSVLAGGTTGELFF TGTGCCTGGAGTGTTCTAGCGGGAGGAACCACCGGGGAGCTGTTTTTT - TRBD2 TRBJ2-2 TRBV30
CASSLDRAGNTGELFF TGTGCCAGCAGCTTAGATAGAGCGGGGAACACCGGGGAGCTGTTTTTT many - TRBJ2-2 TRBV11-2
CSVDEVSGTEAFF TGCAGCGTTGATGAGGTTTCGGGCACTGAAGCTTTCTTT many - TRBJ1-1 TRBV29-1
CASSREVNTEAFF TGTGCCAGCAGCCGGGAAGTGAACACTGAAGCTTTCTTT many - TRBJ1-1 TRBV5-6
CASSLGLAGNNEQFF TGTGCCAGCAGCCTAGGACTAGCGGGGAACAATGAGCAGTTCTTC many TRBD2 TRBJ2-1 TRBV11-3
CASSQFLEDRNSPLHF TGCGCCAGCAGCCAATTCCTGGAGGATCGTAATTCACCCCTCCACTTT many - TRBJ1-6 TRBV4-1
CSTRDDSGVRGSPLHF TGCAGTACTAGAGATGATTCGGGGGTTAGGGGCTCACCCCTCCACTTT many - TRBJ1-6 TRBV20-1
CASSPGRYGYTF TGTGCCAGCAGCCCGGGACGCTATGGCTACACCTTC few - TRBJ1-2 TRBV6-1
CASSRLPKETQYF TGTGCCAGCTCACGCTTGCCGAAGGAGACCCAGTACTTC many - TRBJ2-5 TRBV18